The 5 T cell receptor beta chains given below trace back to one sample, sequenced in a study of blood T cell repertoires in COVID-19. Profiled with immunoSEQ multiplex PCR; TCRdb holds only in-frame clones, not every one. The sample carries about 100,000 clones, approximately 92% recorded once. The specimen sequenced was peripheral blood. These receptors were collected from a middle-aged man with active COVID-19.

This clone was observed a few times. The chain recombines TRBV5-4 with TRBJ2-3; possible D gene TRBD1, 6 bases. The CDR3 is 12 residues long. Germline-derived CDR1 and CDR2 are SGHNT and YYREEE (reference sequence). V was shortened by 4 bases and J by 6 bases, with 9 bases between the two germline ends. The CDR3, as DNA: TGTGCCAGCAGCATGGGGGCGGATACGCAGTATTTT. This encodes CASSMGADTQYF.

The sample holds one count of this clone. V is TRBV5-4 and J is TRBJ2-5; D is possibly TRBD2 (6 bases). This CDR3 has 14 residues. Trimming took off 4 bases at V and 2 bases at J, with 12 bases between the two ends. Germline-derived CDR1 and CDR2 are SGHNT and YYREEE (reference sequence). CDR3 amino acids: CASSLGGLQETQYF. The CDR3, as DNA: TGTGCCAGCAGCCTGGGAGGCTTACAAGAGACCCAGTACTTC.

The chain recombines TRBV7-3 with TRBJ1-5; D perhaps matches TRBD1 (6 bases). Germline values: CDR1 SGHTA, CDR2 FQGTGA. V lost 11 bases to trimming and J lost 7 bases, with 21 bases between them. CDR3 length equals 14 residues. The DNA for the CDR3 is TGTGCCGGCCCCGGGGGGCACCCCGAACAGCCCCAGCATTTT. It codes for CAGPGGHPEQPQHF.

J is TRBJ1-1 and V is TRBV7-3; maybe TRBD1 (5 bases). Trimming shortened V by 4 bases and J by 6 bases, and 21 bases separated the two germline ends. The CDR3 runs 16 residues. Germline V gene lookup returns CDR1 SGHTA and CDR2 FQGTGA. The CDR3 sequence: CASSSTGGAVRAEAFF. CDR3 coding DNA: TGTGCCAGCAGCTCAACAGGTGGGGCAGTGCGAGCTGAAGCTTTCTTT.

The V gene is TRBV5-1, the J gene TRBJ1-2; 7 nucleotides align to TRBD1. Germline lookup yields CDR1 SGHRS and CDR2 YFSETQ. The V and J ends lost 4 bases and 4 bases, in that order; junction bases with no gene match: 4. The CDR3 spans 13 residues. The chain's CDR3 is CASSPGQIYGYTF. The CDR3 DNA reads TGCGCCAGCAGCCCGGGACAGATCTATGGCTACACCTTC.